A single sample is the source of the 22 T cell receptor beta chains below, sequenced in a study of brain T cells in children with intractable seizures. Produced via immunoSEQ multiplex PCR; TCRdb's table is partial and in-frame only. Of about 22,000 clones in the sample, roughly 94% were seen once. The starting material was peripheral blood, obtained at surgery. These receptors were obtained from a boy aged 10-17 years with focal cortical dysplasia and intractable seizures.

V gene TRBV6-5 combines with J gene TRBJ2-2, with unresolved D. Germline lookup yields CDR1 MNHEY and CDR2 SVGAGI. V was pared by 4 bases and J by 1 base, with 10 bases between. There are 15 residues in the CDR3. The CDR3 bases are TGTGCCAGCAGTTCCTTGGGGTTGAACACCGGGGAGCTGTTTTTT. Its translation: CASSSLGLNTGELFF.

The chain links TRBV5-1 to TRBJ2-7; TRBD1 agrees at 11 bases. V shed 4 bases, J shed 2 bases, and the junction held 2 bases outside the gene matches. Germline-derived CDR1 and CDR2 are SGHRS and YFSETQ. The CDR3 length is 14 residues. The CDR3 sequence: CASSTGQGAYEQYF. DNA for the CDR3: TGCGCCAGCAGCACGGGACAGGGGGCCTACGAGCAGTACTTC.

The chain couples TRBV11-3 to TRBJ2-1; D may be TRBD1 (7 bases). The CDR3 consists of 15 residues. Per germline, CDR1 SGHNT and CDR2 YENEEA. Deletions cut 5 bases from V and 7 bases from J, with 18 bases between. CDR3 region: CASSLGRGDLNEQFF. In DNA form, the CDR3 reads TGTGCCAGCAGCCTCGGCAGGGGGGATTTGAATGAGCAGTTCTTC. Full variable domain (rest looked up from reference TRBV11-3 and TRBJ2-1): EAGVVQSPRYKIIEKKQPVAFWCNPISGHNTLYWYLQNLGQGPELLIRYENEEAVDDSQLPKDRFSAERLKGVDSTLKIQPAELGDSAVYLCASSLGRGDLNEQFFGPGTRLTVL.

The chain links TRBV14 to TRBJ2-3; D may be TRBD1 (6 bases). CDR1 is SGHDN and CDR2 is FVKESK in the germline V gene. There are 15 residues in the CDR3. Deletions cut 4 bases from V and 5 bases from J, with 16 bases between. CDR3 in amino acids: CASSLLRDKRDTQYF. CDR3 nucleotide sequence: TGTGCCAGCAGCCTACTCCGGGACAAGAGAGATACGCAGTATTTT.

J is TRBJ1-5 and V is TRBV28; D unclear. With 5 bases removed from V and 3 bases from J, the gap between germline ends came to 8 bases. There are 13 residues in the CDR3. Germline V lookup: CDR1 MDHEN, CDR2 SYDVKM. Written as DNA, the CDR3 is TGTGCCAGCAGTCCATCGAACAATCAGCCCCAGCATTTT. Translation: CASSPSNNQPQHF.

V gene TRBV6-5 combines with J gene TRBJ2-7, with D possibly matching TRBD2 (7 bases). The CDR3 totals 13 residues. Trimming pared 8 bases from V and 1 base from J, leaving 12 bases between. The V gene's germline CDR1 is MNHEY and CDR2 SVGAGI. Written as DNA, the CDR3 is TGTGCCAGCGGGGGGGCGTCTTCCTACGAGCAGTACTTC. Protein sequence: CASGGASSYEQYF.

The CDR3 loop is CASSLPTEVATQHF. The CDR3, as DNA: TGTGCCAGCAGCTTACCTACAGAAGTCGCAACCCAGCATTTT. The chain uses TRBV7-8 and TRBJ1-5; D is ambiguous. CDR1 SGHVS and CDR2 FQNEAQ come from the germline V gene. This CDR3 contains 14 residues. Trimming shortened V by 2 bases and J by 11 bases, and 16 bases separated the two germline ends.

The chain is built from TRBV15 and TRBJ2-7, with 8 bases lining up with TRBD1. V lost 1 base and J lost 2; bases outside the gene matches: 1. Looked up from germline, CDR1 is LNHNV and CDR2 is YYDKDF (reference sequence). The CDR3 has 14 amino acids. CDR3 residues: CATSRGTGTYEQYF. CDR3 DNA sequence: TGTGCCACCAGCAGAGGGACAGGGACCTACGAGCAGTACTTC.

The chain employs TRBV5-1 and TRBJ2-2; tentative D call: TRBD2 (6 bases). V was pared by 4 bases and J by 0 bases, with 10 bases between. Germline V lookup: CDR1 SGHRS, CDR2 YFSETQ. The CDR3 is made up of 15 amino acids. CDR3 sequence (DNA): TGCGCCAGCAGCAATAGCGGAGCGAACACCGGGGAGCTGTTTTTT. Its protein is CASSNSGANTGELFF. Complete variable domain (other parts from reference TRBV5-1 and TRBJ2-2): KAGVTQTPRYLIKTRGQQVTLSCSPISGHRSVSWYQQTPGQGLQFLFEYFSETQRNKGNFPGRFSGRQFSNSRSEMNVSTLELGDSALYLCASSNSGANTGELFFGEGSRLTVL.

The V and J genes are TRBV4-1 and TRBJ1-5; 8 bases are a match to TRBD1. Germline CDR1 and CDR2: MGHRA and YSYEKL. V gave up 1 base and J gave up 2 bases; unmatched junction bases: 1. The CDR3 consists of 15 residues. The CDR3 here is CASSQVTGGNQPQHF. In nucleotides, the CDR3 is TGCGCCAGCAGCCAAGTGACAGGGGGCAATCAGCCCCAGCATTTT.

J is TRBJ2-7 and V is TRBV27, with TRBD2 as a possible D gene (5 bases). There are 16 residues in the CDR3. The V gene's germline CDR1 is MNHEY and CDR2 SMNVEV (reference sequence). Trimming cost V 4 bases and J 1 base, with 17 bases left between them. For the CDR3, the DNA is TGTGCCAGCAGTTCCCAAACTAGGTGGCGGTCCTACGAGCAGTACTTC. Amino acid sequence: CASSSQTRWRSYEQYF.

This chain links TRBV9 with TRBJ2-3; the D gene is possibly TRBD1 (5 bases). The V end lost 4 bases, the J end lost 6 bases, and 15 bases lay between the germline ends. Germline V gene lookup returns CDR1 SGDLS and CDR2 YYNGEE. The CDR3 runs 14 residues. CDR3 protein: CASSKGKGKDTQYF. The CDR3 DNA reads TGTGCCAGCAGCAAGGGGAAGGGCAAGGATACGCAGTATTTT.

The chain recombines TRBV9 with TRBJ2-5; D is unresolved. V lost 3 bases, J lost 1 base, and 10 bases lay in between. This CDR3 comprises 14 residues. The germline V gene encodes CDR1 SGDLS and CDR2 YYNGEE. CDR3 residues: CASSALGLQETQYF. DNA of the CDR3: TGTGCCAGCAGCGCCTTAGGGCTCCAAGAGACCCAGTACTTC.

The rearrangement uses TRBV7-9 and TRBJ1-1; tentative D call: TRBD1 (5 bases). Between the trimmed V and J ends, which lost 5 bases and 7 bases, there was a span of 11 bases. Looked up from germline, CDR1 is SEHNR and CDR2 is FQNEAQ (reference sequence). The CDR3 totals 12 residues. CDR3 DNA sequence: TGTGCCAGCAGCCAGGGACGGATTGAAGCTTTCTTT. Translated, it gives CASSQGRIEAFF.

CDR3 sequence reads: CASSVVGGRQETQYF. As DNA, the CDR3 is TGTGCCAGCAGCGTAGTGGGGGGACGACAAGAGACCCAGTACTTC. The V gene is TRBV9, the J gene TRBJ2-5, with a tentative D call TRBD2 (6 bases). Looked up from germline, CDR1 is SGDLS and CDR2 is YYNGEE. The germline V and J ends were trimmed by 0 bases and 2 bases, with 11 bases remaining between them. This CDR3 comprises 15 residues. Complete variable domain (other parts from reference TRBV9 and TRBJ2-5): DSGVTQTPKHLITATGQRVTLRCSPRSGDLSVYWYQQSLDQGLQFLIQYYNGEERAKGNILERFSAQQFPDLHSELNLSSLELGDSALYFCASSVVGGRQETQYFGPGTRLLVL.

This chain connects TRBV4-1 to TRBJ2-5, with TRBD1 matching over 8 bases. In germline, CDR1 is MGHRA, CDR2 YSYEKL. This CDR3 is 14 amino acids long. Unmatched junction bases numbered 8, after V lost 6 bases and J lost 5 bases. The CDR3 protein is CASSPQGARETQYF. The CDR3 DNA is TGCGCCAGCAGTCCTCAGGGGGCGCGGGAGACCCAGTACTTC.

A few counts support this clone. This sequence joins TRBV2 and TRBJ2-3, with D perhaps matching TRBD1 (5 bases). The V end lost 4 bases, the J end lost 5 bases, and 10 bases lay between the germline ends. Germline V gene data show CDR1 as SNHLY and CDR2 as FYNNEI. CDR3 size: 13 residues. The CDR3, as DNA: TGTGCCAGCAGTGGGGGCCAGGGAGATACGCAGTATTTT. Its translation is CASSGGQGDTQYF. Combining the CDR3 with reference TRBV2 and TRBJ2-3 gives the whole variable domain EPEVTQTPSHQVTQMGQEVILRCVPISNHLYFYWYRQILGQKVEFLVSFYNNEISEKSEIFDDQFSVERPDGSNFTLKIRSTKLEDSAMYFCASSGGQGDTQYFGPGTRLTVL.

The rearrangement joins TRBV5-6 to TRBJ1-1; D ambiguous. Germline CDR1 reads SGHDT; CDR2 reads YYEEEE. The CDR3 has 12 amino acids. Trimming removed 0 bases from V and 9 bases from J, with 9 bases in between. The CDR3 spells CASSLEGFQAFF. For the CDR3, the DNA is TGTGCCAGCAGCTTGGAGGGATTCCAAGCTTTCTTT. The full variable domain, completed using reference TRBV5-6 and TRBJ1-1, is DAGVTQSPTHLIKTRGQQVTLRCSPKSGHDTVSWYQQALGQGPQFIFQYYEEEERQRGNFPDRFSGHQFPNYSSELNVNALLLGDSALYLCASSLEGFQAFFGQGTRLTVV.

The chain combines TRBV10-3 with TRBJ1-2; D uncertain. CDR3 length: 12 residues. The V end lost 11 bases, the J end lost 7 bases, and 17 bases lay between the germline ends. CDR1 and CDR2 (germline): ENHRY, SYGVKD. The CDR3 DNA reads TGTGCCTCGAGGATTGGGGATGGTGGCTACACCTTC. The encoded protein is CASRIGDGGYTF.

This chain joins TRBV15 and TRBJ2-1, with 11 bases fitting TRBD1. Trimming cost V 3 bases and J 3 bases; bases outside gene matches: 4. The CDR3 is 16 amino acids. Germline V gene lookup returns CDR1 LNHNV and CDR2 YYDKDF (reference sequence). The CDR3 spells CATSRGTGGNYNEQFF. In DNA, the CDR3 is TGTGCCACCAGCAGGGGGACAGGGGGAAACTACAATGAGCAGTTCTTC. The variable domain in full, with the rest retrieved from reference TRBV15 and TRBJ2-1, is DAMVIQNPRYQVTQFGKPVTLSCSQTLNHNVMYWYQQKSSQAPKLLFHYYDKDFNNEADTPDNFQSRRPNTSFCFLDIRSPGLGDTAMYLCATSRGTGGNYNEQFFGPGTRLTVL.

CDR3 sequence reads: CASSPGGGTDTEAFF. The CDR3 bases are TGTGCCAGCAGCCCCGGGGGGGGTACGGACACTGAAGCTTTCTTT. This chain uses TRBV9 with TRBJ1-1, with a weak D call TRBD1 (5 bases). Per the germline V gene, CDR1 is SGDLS and CDR2 is YYNGEE. V was shortened by 4 bases and J by 3 bases, with 16 bases between the two germline ends. This CDR3 has 15 residues.

The chain employs TRBV4-2 and TRBJ2-2, with no clear D. The CDR3 spans 16 residues. Trimming left V 0 bases short and J 4 bases short, with 12 bases between. The germline V gene has CDR1 LGHNA and CDR2 YNFKEQ. CDR3 sequence: CASSQEGSHPTGELFF. CDR3 nucleotides: TGTGCCAGCAGCCAAGAGGGGTCTCATCCCACCGGGGAGCTGTTTTTT.